What follows describes a single T cell receptor (beta chain). This entry is derived from a study of T cells in Graves' hyperthyroidism and ophthalmopathy. Authors of the study amplified TCR beta CDR3 regions from RNA transcripts. Initially, a first-round RT-PCR of the TCR CDR3 employed the HTBI primer set. TCRdb called the multiplex PCR reads again in MiXCR, with one record for every CDR3 protein. This sample yields about 320,000 distinct CDR3 sequences, of which approximately 15% are seen a single time; around 34% belongs to the top ten. CDR3 length: 14 residues. Looked up from germline, CDR1 is DFQATT and CDR2 is SNEGSKA (reference sequence). V lost 5 bases and J lost 3, with 13 bases in between.

What was sequenced was blood. This chain joins TRBV20-1 and TRBJ1-4; tentative D call: TRBD1 (6 bases). The sequence derives from a man aged 25 to 40 with Graves' hyperthyroidism. CDR3 DNA: TGCAGTGCTGCGCCGGGACACTCTAATGAAAAACTGTTTTTT. The encoded protein is CSAAPGHSNEKLFF.